This TCR beta chain was profiled in a study of T cell changes during pregnancy in multiple sclerosis. CDR1 is LNHNV and CDR2 is YYDKDF in the germline V gene (reference sequence). V was cut by 1 base and J by 1 base, with 8 bases left in between. The CDR3 loop spans 15 amino acids. Repertoires were generated with immunoSEQ multiplex PCR, while TCRdb's copy carries only in-frame clones and drops some. The data show over 30,000 clones, roughly 90% seen once. The TCR originated in a female donor with multiple sclerosis, enrolled in a pregnancy study. Sequences were derived from CD8+ T cells from peripheral blood mononuclear cells, sampled in the third trimester of pregnancy. The chain has TRBV15 and TRBJ1-5, with D perhaps matching TRBD1 (6 bases). The CDR3 region has the DNA TGTGCCACCAGCAGAGCCCAGGGGAGCAATCAGCCCCAGCATTTT. Translating it yields CATSRAQGSNQPQHF.